This T cell receptor (beta chain) was found in a study of blood T cell repertoires in COVID-19. Study overall: The study drew acute and convalescent COVID-19 samples from the United States, Italy and Spain. Nucleic acid was either cDNA or gDNA, and it came from T cells, B-cell-depleted T cells, or PBMCs.

How the authors handled the data: Using reference gene primer amplification, nucleated cell counts were estimated. Measured with immunoSEQ multiplex PCR; TCRdb has only the in-frame clones, and not every one. From that table come the V and J calls and clone size; the DNA was used to work out D and trimming. The table shows about 160,000 clones, with over 75% occurring only once. Germline CDR1 SGHTA, CDR2 FQGNSA. V lost 2 bases and J 4 bases, leaving 12 bases between the germline ends. This CDR3 comprises 16 residues. The chain combines TRBV7-2 with TRBJ2-6; D is undetermined. Sequencing was carried out using peripheral blood. This sequence originates from a human donor in a cohort sampled during active COVID-19. The CDR3 loop is CASSLIGLSGANVLTF. For the CDR3, the DNA is TGTGCCAGCAGCTTAATCGGGTTGTCAGGGGCCAACGTCCTGACTTTC.